The T cell receptor (beta chain) described here comes from a study of T-cell memory formation after mild COVID-19. Study at large: TCR clusters showed largely donor specificity. Study-level findings and limits: Clones contracting over day 15 to 85 were CD4/CD8 balanced, with later expanders leaning CD4+.

Notes on this clonotype: As yet, its antigen is unknown.

TCRdb ran MiXCR on the 5' RACE reads and lists one entry per CDR3 protein. The data show around 200,000 distinct CDR3 sequences, 20% to 25% seen once. Germline loops: CDR1 SGHTA, CDR2 FQGTGA. The V and J ends lost 5 bases and 5 bases, in that order; junction bases with no gene match: 7. This CDR3 contains 14 residues. The sequence derives from an adult woman who had mild COVID-19 (a few samples of this study predate the infection). Cell type and time point are not known. J is TRBJ1-1 and V is TRBV7-3, with 8 positions matching TRBD1. Material: PBMCs or a T cell subset sorted from them (not recorded which). CDR3 coding DNA: TGTGCCAGCAGCCAGACGACAGGGGATACTGAAGCTTTCTTT. It codes for CASSQTTGDTEAFF.